The 10 T cell receptor beta chains reported below all come from one sample, sequenced in a study of blood T cells in healthy people across ages. Through a sample-barcoded 5' primer and a J-beta primer mix, a second PCR was run for roughly 6 to 12 cycles. MiXCR, run by TCRdb on the 5' RACE reads, gives a single entry per CDR3 protein. The sample lists about 1.4 million distinct CDR3 sequences; roughly 60% were seen once. What was sequenced was blood. The receptors come from a man aged 18-30 years in good health.

The chain carries TRBV4-1 and TRBJ2-7; D perhaps matches TRBD2 (7 bases). The V end was cut by 2 bases, the J end by 3 bases, with 14 bases between. CDR1 MGHRA and CDR2 YSYEKL come from the germline V gene. This CDR3 is built from 15 residues. The CDR3 DNA reads TGCGCCAGCAGCCAATCTGGGAGGGGGTTCTACGAGCAGTACTTC. Its translation is CASSQSGRGFYEQYF.

The V call is TRBV7-2, the J call TRBJ2-7, with a possible D match to TRBD1 (6 bases). This CDR3 has 14 amino acids. Trimming pared 5 bases from V and 3 bases from J, leaving 14 bases between. CDR1 is SGHTA and CDR2 is FQGNSA in the germline V gene. For the CDR3, the DNA is TGTGCCAGCAGCGCAGGGGACACTCGCTACGAGCAGTACTTC. It specifies CASSAGDTRYEQYF.

This chain uses TRBV5-1 with TRBJ2-5, with 7 bases identical to TRBD2. CDR1 SGHRS and CDR2 YFSETQ come from the germline V gene. The CDR3 is 16 amino acids. V lost 4 bases and J lost 2; bases outside the gene matches: 11. The CDR3 DNA is TGCGCCAGCAGCCCCAGAACCGGGACTAATCAAGAGACCCAGTACTTC. Amino acid sequence: CASSPRTGTNQETQYF.

This clonotype was detected a few times. V and J are TRBV5-1 and TRBJ2-7; 13 bases match TRBD2. Germline CDR1 reads SGHRS; CDR2 reads YFSETQ. This CDR3 comprises 15 residues. Trimming cost V 4 bases and J 5 bases; bases outside gene matches: 6. The CDR3 loop reads CASSPGLAGEHEQYF. The CDR3, as DNA: TGCGCCAGCAGCCCCGGACTAGCGGGAGAACACGAGCAGTACTTC.

The chain uses TRBV5-1 and TRBJ2-1; D ambiguous. With 0 bases removed from V and 0 bases from J, the gap between germline ends came to 10 bases. CDR3 length: 16 residues. Germline V gives CDR1 SGHRS, CDR2 YFSETQ. In DNA, the CDR3 is TGCGCCAGCAGCTTGGTGGCGGCTAGCTCCTACAATGAGCAGTTCTTC. Its protein is CASSLVAASSYNEQFF.

This clonotype was seen more than once but under ten times. This chain uses TRBV21-1 with TRBJ2-2; the table's D call of TRBD2 was not tested on the DNA. TRBV21-1 is listed as a pseudogene. CDR3 length: 16 amino acids. CDR3 bases: TGTGCCAGCAGCAAAGTTAGCGGGAGGAACACCGGGGAGCTGTTTTTT. It yields the protein CASSKVSGRNTGELFF.

V usage is TRBV30 and J usage is TRBJ2-1, with D perhaps TRBD2 (5 bases). Trimming took 3 bases from V and 7 from J, leaving 16 bases between them. In germline, CDR1 is GTSNPN, CDR2 SVGIG (reference sequence). CDR3 size: 14 residues. The chain's CDR3 is CAWRSGRRGNEQFF. The DNA for the CDR3 is TGTGCCTGGAGAAGTGGGCGGCGAGGGAATGAGCAGTTCTTC.

This clonotype appeared a single time. V usage is TRBV4-1 and J usage is TRBJ1-2; D is unresolved. Germline V gene data show CDR1 as MGHRA and CDR2 as YSYEKL. The CDR3 is 15 residues long. Trimming shortened V by 0 bases and J by 8 bases, and 16 bases separated the two germline ends. The CDR3: CASSQEGDKARGYTF. The DNA of the CDR3 is TGCGCCAGCAGCCAAGAGGGAGACAAGGCTCGCGGCTACACCTTC.

This clonotype was counted many times. V and J are TRBV14 and TRBJ2-3; weak D call: TRBD1 (6 bases). Germline V lookup: CDR1 SGHDN, CDR2 FVKESK. V was cut by 0 bases and J by 6 bases, with 22 bases left in between. CDR3 size: 18 residues. The chain's CDR3 is CASSQDVRGLVASDTQYF. DNA of the CDR3: TGTGCCAGCAGCCAAGATGTCAGGGGCCTCGTGGCCTCCGATACGCAGTATTTT. Complete variable domain (other parts from reference TRBV14 and TRBJ2-3): EAGVTQFPSHSVIEKGQTVTLRCDPISGHDNLYWYRRVMGKEIKFLLHFVKESKQDESGMPNNRFLAERTGGTYSTLKVQPAELEDSGVYFCASSQDVRGLVASDTQYFGPGTRLTVL.

This chain uses TRBV5-1 with TRBJ2-7; 8 bases match TRBD1. Unmatched junction bases numbered 8, after V lost 4 bases and J lost 5 bases. The germline CDR1 and CDR2 sequences are SGHRS and YFSETQ. The CDR3 is 14 amino acids. The chain's CDR3 is CASSGGQAYNEQYF. The CDR3 DNA sequence: TGCGCCAGCAGCGGGGGACAGGCGTATAACGAGCAGTACTTC.